The sequence of this T cell receptor (beta chain) was determined in a study of blood T cell repertoires in COVID-19. Clinical history reported by participants formed the basis on which cohorts were assigned. Measured with immunoSEQ multiplex PCR; TCRdb has only the in-frame clones, and not every one. The data contain about 160,000 clones, under 90% of them singletons. Trimming removed 0 bases at V and 2 bases at J, with 5 bases between. This CDR3 is built from 13 residues. Germline assignment: CDR1 SGHRS and CDR2 YFSETQ. The source of this sequence is a woman aged 45-65 years who had recovered from COVID-19. The chain recombines TRBV5-1 with TRBJ1-2; no firm D call. The sample taken for sequencing was PBMCs or T cells enriched from blood (not recorded which). CDR3 loop: CASSLGQNYGYTF. The CDR3 region has the DNA TGCGCCAGCAGCTTGGGCCAGAACTATGGCTACACCTTC.